This TCR beta chain was found in a study of beta chain features in type 1 diabetes. The CDR3 has 14 amino acids. Losses at the gene ends were 2 bases for V and 3 bases for J; bases not matched to a gene: 2. Germline V gene data show CDR1 as SGHRS and CDR2 as YFSETQ. In its sample, this clone was seen a few times. The antigen remains unidentified. All of the sorted populations showed purity greater than 95%. Whole-study results and caveats: Patients and controls would share equally any PCR tilt toward shorter templates. When Type 1 diabetes patients were examined, their TCRB CDR3s proved moderately but significantly shorter in all four CD4+ subsets. Any HLA type influence on TCRB rearrangement was left unresolved here.

The study reverse transcribed the entire isolated RNA, so it sequenced expressed TCRB transcripts. Using immunoSEQ multiplex PCR, the repertoire was profiled, and TCRdb retains in-frame clones only, with some absent. The repertoire holds about 210,000 clones, approximately 10% seen once, with 1% to 1.5% in the top ten. The sequence derives from a man between 18 and 29 years old in good health. The V gene is TRBV5-1, the J gene TRBJ2-3, with 8 bases lining up with TRBD2. Sequenced input: central memory CD4+ T cells from blood. The CDR3 DNA reads as TGCGCCAGCAGCTTCCAGCGGGAGACAGATACGCAGTATTTT. Amino acid sequence: CASSFQRETDTQYF.